This TCR beta chain emerged from a study of a mutant IDH1 vaccine in newly diagnosed glioma. Study information: Sex among treated patients split 62.5% male, about 40% female; mean age was approximately 40 years.

Study outcomes and limitations: It was around 93% of patients that developed vaccine-induced immune responses. Changes in top peripheral clonotypes did not appear linked to pseudoprogression.

Points on this clone: Its antigen remains unidentified.

Clones were sequenced by immunoSEQ multiplex PCR, and TCRdb holds only the in-frame ones, with some missing. The profile shows 50,000 or so clones, 80% to 90% of them singletons. Trimming pared 3 bases from V and 3 bases from J, leaving 17 bases between. The CDR3 runs 15 residues. The V gene's germline CDR1 is SQVTM and CDR2 ANQGSEA. The time point is: baseline, week 1 (first vaccination visit). Treatment noted: pre-vaccination baseline after standard-of-care therapy. The donor cohort comprised cases of new WHO grade 3 or 4 IDH1-mutant, ATRX-lost astrocytoma. This receptor was obtained from a man between 18 and 35 years old with glioma. The chain joins TRBV29-1 to TRBJ1-1; possible D gene TRBD1, 5 bases. The input for sequencing was PBMCs, taken from a glioma patient treated with radiotherapy, temozolomide or both. The CDR3 reads CSVDIGARQYTEAFF. CDR3 nucleotides: TGCAGCGTTGATATTGGGGCAAGACAATACACTGAAGCTTTCTTT. Using reference TRBV29-1 and TRBJ1-1 for the parts outside the CDR3, the full variable domain is SAVISQKPSRDICQRGTSLTIQCQVDSQVTMMFWYRQQPGQSLTLIATANQGSEATYESGFVIDKFPISRPNLTFSTLTVSNMSPEDSSIYLCSVDIGARQYTEAFFGQGTRLTVV.